The T cell receptor beta chain under discussion was sequenced for a study of T cell responses to AZD1222 COVID-19 vaccine. The sample holds a few counts of this clone. The protocol was immunoSEQ multiplex PCR, while the TCRdb copy is restricted to in-frame clones and leaves out a portion. The sample lists approximately 190,000 clones; roughly 91% were seen once. The CDR3 has 17 amino acids. V gave up 5 bases and J gave up 6 bases; unmatched junction bases: 14. The germline V gene has CDR1 SGHTA and CDR2 FQGNSA. The TCR comes from an adult in good health. The chain is built from TRBV7-2 and TRBJ2-1; 9 bases line up with TRBD2. Here the sequenced sample was peripheral blood, taken on day 0 of AZD1222 vaccination. The CDR3 DNA sequence: TGTGCCAGCAGCCCCACGCGAGGACTAGCGAGGGGCAATGAGCAGTTCTTC. Residues: CASSPTRGLARGNEQFF.